These 13 T cell receptor beta chains were sequenced from one sample in a study of T cell responses to AZD1222 COVID-19 vaccine. TCRdb keeps only in-frame clones here, not all; method: immunoSEQ multiplex PCR. The data show under 150,000 clones, roughly 90% seen once. This sample comprised peripheral blood, obtained 28 days after the second AZD1222 dose. The receptors come from an adult who received the AZD1222 COVID-19 vaccine.

The chain uses TRBV4-3 and TRBJ1-3; D is undetermined. There are 17 residues in the CDR3. The V and J ends lost 4 bases and 4 bases respectively, with 20 bases between them. Per the germline V gene, CDR1 is LGHNA and CDR2 is YSLEER. The CDR3 region is CASSLLKGHGVGNTIYF. CDR3 coding DNA: TGCGCCAGCAGCCTCTTAAAGGGCCACGGGGTAGGAAACACCATATATTTT.

The gene calls are TRBV19 and TRBJ1-5, with TRBD1 identical over 7 bases. This CDR3 is 15 amino acids long. Germline trimming cut 7 bases from V and 0 bases from J; bases unmatched to any gene: 6. Per germline, CDR1 LNHDA and CDR2 SQIVND (reference sequence). The DNA for the CDR3 is TGTGCCAGTATTCGGACAGGAGATAGCAATCAGCCCCAGCATTTT. Translation gives CASIRTGDSNQPQHF.

The table lists this clone with a count of one. The chain joins TRBV7-9 to TRBJ1-1; D call uncertain. Germline CDR1 reads SEHNR; CDR2 reads FQNEAQ (reference sequence). CDR3 length: 13 amino acids. The ends were cut back, 4 bases at V and 4 bases at J, with 10 bases in the middle. In DNA form, the CDR3 reads TGTGCCAGCAGCTCTAACCGGGGCACTGAAGCTTTCTTT. This sequence encodes CASSSNRGTEAFF. The variable domain in full, completed from reference TRBV7-9 and TRBJ1-1, reads DTGVSQNPRHKITKRGQNVTFRCDPISEHNRLYWYRQTLGQGPEFLTYFQNEAQLEKSRLLSDRFSAERPKGSFSTLEIQRTEQGDSAMYLCASSSNRGTEAFFGQGTRLTVV.

This chain joins TRBV3-1 (or the pseudogene TRBV3-2) and TRBJ1-1, with TRBD1 matching 8 bases. Per germline, CDR1 LGHDT and CDR2 YNNKEL (reference sequence). V lost 4 bases to trimming and J lost 11 bases; unmatched junction nucleotides: 9. The CDR3 has 13 amino acids. CDR3 nucleotides: TGTGCCAGCAGCCCACAGGGGGAGGGAGAGGCTTTCTTT. It translates to CASSPQGEGEAFF.

The chain is built from TRBV19 and TRBJ1-1, with no clear D. The V and J ends lost 4 bases and 7 bases respectively, with 7 bases between them. Germline CDR1 reads LNHDA; CDR2 reads SQIVND (reference sequence). The CDR3 contains 11 residues. This CDR3 is CASSSGVEAFF. CDR3 nucleotides: TGTGCCAGTAGTAGCGGGGTTGAAGCTTTCTTT.

This sequence joins TRBV6-5 and TRBJ2-7; D gene ambiguous. CDR1 MNHEY and CDR2 SVGAGI come from the germline V gene. This CDR3 spans 15 amino acids. Trimming shortened V by 7 bases and J by 0 bases, and 16 bases separated the two germline ends. CDR3 DNA sequence: TGTGCCAGCACCCCAGCCTCCCTAAGCTCCTACGAGCAGTACTTC. Its translation is CASTPASLSSYEQYF.

The rearrangement joins TRBV7-3 to TRBJ2-7; D might be TRBD1 (6 bases). The CDR3 sequence is 15 residues long. The V and J ends lost 4 bases and 3 bases respectively, with 16 bases between them. Germline V gene sequence: CDR1 SGHTA, CDR2 FQGTGA. The DNA for the CDR3 is TGTGCCAGCAGCTCCTCAGGGGCAGGGTACTACGAGCAGTACTTC. Its translation: CASSSSGAGYYEQYF. Full variable domain (remainder filled in from reference TRBV7-3 and TRBJ2-7): GAGVSQTPSNKVTEKGKYVELRCDPISGHTALYWYRQSLGQGPEFLIYFQGTGAADDSGLPNDRFFAVRPEGSVSTLKIQRTERGDSAVYLCASSSSGAGYYEQYFGPGTRLTVT.

V usage is TRBV28 and J usage is TRBJ2-1, with TRBD1 matching 12 bases. With 8 bases clipped from V and 7 bases from J, the junction kept 12 bases outside the gene matches. This CDR3 region has 16 residues. Germline V gene sequence: CDR1 MDHEN, CDR2 SYDVKM. The CDR3 loop reads CASSGYGTGGGNEQFF. CDR3 DNA: TGTGCCAGCTCGGGGTACGGGACAGGGGGCGGGAATGAGCAGTTCTTC.

This clone occurred a few times. The chain combines TRBV6-4 with TRBJ2-2, with D maybe TRBD1 (5 bases). V was clipped by 4 bases and J by 2 bases, with 5 bases between them. The CDR3 sequence is 13 residues long. CDR1 and CDR2 from the germline V gene are MRHNA and SNTAGT. Here the CDR3 reads CASSGTNTGELFF. In DNA, the CDR3 is TGTGCCAGCAGTGGGACAAACACCGGGGAGCTGTTTTTT.

This clone has only one observation. This sequence joins TRBV13 and TRBJ2-7, with 9 nucleotides matching TRBD1. Losses at the gene ends were 5 bases for V and 3 bases for J; bases not matched to a gene: 8. CDR1 is PRHDT and CDR2 is FYEKMQ in the germline V gene (reference sequence). The CDR3 is 15 residues long. CDR3 region: CASSQSPTGGYEQYF. DNA of the CDR3: TGTGCCAGCAGCCAAAGCCCGACAGGGGGCTACGAGCAGTACTTC. Filled out from reference TRBV13 and TRBJ2-7, the complete variable domain reads AAGVIQSPRHLIKEKRETATLKCYPIPRHDTVYWYQQGPGQDPQFLISFYEKMQSDKGSIPDRFSAQQFSDYHSELNMSSLELGDSALYFCASSQSPTGGYEQYFGPGTRLTVT.

The chain has TRBV7-2 and TRBJ1-6; unclear D gene. CDR1 and CDR2 from the germline V gene are SGHTA and FQGNSA. V was trimmed by 2 bases and J by 6 bases, leaving 8 bases between them. The CDR3 has 14 amino acids. CDR3 DNA sequence: TGTGCCAGCAGCTTAAGGCCCGTTAATTCACCCCTCCACTTT. Encoded protein: CASSLRPVNSPLHF.

The chain uses TRBV7-2 and TRBJ1-1; D is unresolved. CDR1 and CDR2 from the germline V gene are SGHTA and FQGNSA. This CDR3 has 19 residues. V was pared by 1 base and J by 7 bases, with 28 bases between. Here the CDR3 reads CASSLEAQLRRRAQNEAFF. CDR3 coding DNA: TGTGCCAGCAGCTTAGAGGCCCAGCTTAGGAGGAGGGCCCAAAATGAAGCTTTCTTT.

This chain connects TRBV28 to TRBJ2-3; 8 nucleotides match TRBD1. In germline, CDR1 is MDHEN, CDR2 SYDVKM. The CDR3 is made up of 14 amino acids. V dropped 6 bases and J dropped 8; count of bases not matched to a gene: 10. CDR3 loop: CASSLQGGSVTQYF. The CDR3, as DNA: TGTGCCAGCAGCCTACAGGGGGGCAGCGTTACGCAGTATTTT.